This note documents a single TCR beta chain sequence. Its antigen is unidentified. The data derive from a study of cytomegalovirus exposure and HLA in healthy donors. Overall study: HLA-typed donors were the source of about 90 million unique TCRs held in an early data release.

Findings of the study overall: Highly shared sequence variants in one cluster were likely a sequencing artifact. In a later analysis, donors in an Asian-associated ancestry cluster reportedly had fewer N-insertions in productive TCRs than the cohort mean.

Researchers ran the PCR with 60 Vbeta and 13 Jbeta primers. Only in-frame clones appear in the TCRdb table, and some are missing; sequencing was by immunoSEQ multiplex PCR. Counted here are about 230,000 clones, around four fifths occurring once; the ten biggest clones make up about 0.6%. The germline V gene encodes CDR1 SGHTA and CDR2 FQGTGA. Trimming at V came to 4 bases and at J to 4 bases, leaving 10 bases not matched to a gene. The CDR3 runs to 16 residues. What was sequenced was PBMCs. This TCR came from a woman aged 35 to 49 in good health and CMV-seronegative. The chain is built from TRBV7-3 and TRBJ2-7; 10 bases map to TRBD1. The CDR3 here is CASSSGGRTGGYEQYF. The CDR3 coding sequence is TGTGCCAGCAGCTCCGGGGGTCGGACAGGGGGTTACGAGCAGTACTTC.